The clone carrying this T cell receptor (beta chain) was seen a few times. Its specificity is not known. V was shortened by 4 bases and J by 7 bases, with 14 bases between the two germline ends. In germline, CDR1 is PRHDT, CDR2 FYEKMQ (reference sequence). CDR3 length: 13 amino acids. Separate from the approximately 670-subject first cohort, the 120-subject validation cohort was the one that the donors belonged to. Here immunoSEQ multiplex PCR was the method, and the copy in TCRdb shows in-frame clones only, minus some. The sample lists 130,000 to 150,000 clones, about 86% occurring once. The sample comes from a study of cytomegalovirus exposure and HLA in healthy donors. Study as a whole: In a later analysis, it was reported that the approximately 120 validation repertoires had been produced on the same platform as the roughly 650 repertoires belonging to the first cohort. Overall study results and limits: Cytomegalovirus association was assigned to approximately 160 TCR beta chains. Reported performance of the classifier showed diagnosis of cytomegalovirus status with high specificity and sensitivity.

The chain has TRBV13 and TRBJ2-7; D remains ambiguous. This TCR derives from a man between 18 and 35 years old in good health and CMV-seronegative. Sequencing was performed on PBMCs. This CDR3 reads CASSSHNPEEQYF. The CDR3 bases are TGTGCCAGCAGCTCCCACAACCCGGAGGAGCAGTACTTC. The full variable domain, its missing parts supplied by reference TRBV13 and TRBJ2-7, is AAGVIQSPRHLIKEKRETATLKCYPIPRHDTVYWYQQGPGQDPQFLISFYEKMQSDKGSIPDRFSAQQFSDYHSELNMSSLELGDSALYFCASSSHNPEEQYFGPGTRLTVT.